This T cell receptor beta chain was captured in a study of T-cell memory formation after mild COVID-19. Study information: Across donors, TCR clusters were largely donor specific. Study-wide findings and caveats: Clones that shrank (day 15 to 85) were balanced CD4/CD8, whereas later expanders leaned CD4+.

Germline CDR1 is LGHNA and CDR2 is YSLEER. The CDR3 extends over 17 amino acids. V shed 0 bases and J shed 11 bases, with 23 bases lying between them. 5'RACE, which relied on constant-segment primers, yielded TCR alpha and TCR beta cDNA libraries carrying sample barcodes and UMIs. TCRdb ran MiXCR on the 5' RACE reads and lists one entry per CDR3 protein. The sample gives around 130,000 distinct CDR3 sequences, 17% of which show up once; about 5% is in the top ten. A note on this clonotype: What it binds is not known.

The V call is TRBV4-3, the J call TRBJ2-4, with D possibly matching TRBD1 (6 bases). This clonotype was obtained from a man younger than 35 who had mild COVID-19 (a few samples of this study predate the infection). Cell type and time point are not known. The sequenced sample consisted of PBMCs or a T cell subset sorted from them (not recorded which). CDR3 sequence reads: CASSQDPPGQPEALQYF. In nucleotides, the CDR3 is TGCGCCAGCAGCCAAGACCCCCCTGGACAGCCTGAAGCTCTTCAGTACTTC.